A single sample is the source of the 7 T cell receptor beta chains below, sequenced in a study of T-cell reconstitution after alpha-beta-depleted transplantation in children. Preparing the TCRbeta library involved the use of unique molecular identifiers. TCRdb reprocessed the PCR reads via MiXCR and lists one record per CDR3 protein. The profile covers fewer than 700,000 distinct CDR3 sequences, with 10% to 15% appearing a single time and around 2% taken by the ten largest. The material was PBMCs, mostly from graft donor cells, obtained 360 days after TCRalphabeta/CD19-depleted stem cell transplant. The receptors here all came from a male patient between 10 and 17 years old who had a stem cell transplant for acute myeloid leukemia, so the T cells may come from the graft donor.

A few counts support this clonotype. The chain recombines TRBV5-5 with TRBJ1-5; TRBD1 aligns across 8 bases. CDR3 length equals 16 residues. Per germline, CDR1 SGHKS and CDR2 YYEKEE (reference sequence). Germline trimming cut 2 bases from V and 5 bases from J; bases unmatched to any gene: 9. The CDR3 coding sequence is TGTGCCAGCAGCTTTTGGACAGGGAAACGGGATCAGCCCCAGCATTTT. Amino acids: CASSFWTGKRDQPQHF.

This clonotype occurred many times. This rearrangement joins TRBV7-3 to TRBJ2-1, with D possibly TRBD1 on 5 matching bases. The V gene's germline CDR1 is SGHTA and CDR2 FQGTGA. V lost 2 bases, J lost 8 bases, and 10 bases lay in between. The CDR3 has 13 amino acids. The CDR3 reads CASSLVLRDEQFF. Here the CDR3 DNA reads TGTGCCAGCAGCTTAGTCCTCAGGGATGAGCAGTTCTTC. The complete variable domain, with remaining parts taken from reference TRBV7-3 and TRBJ2-1, reads GAGVSQTPSNKVTEKGKYVELRCDPISGHTALYWYRQSLGQGPEFLIYFQGTGAADDSGLPNDRFFAVRPEGSVSTLKIQRTERGDSAVYLCASSLVLRDEQFFGPGTRLTVL.

This clonotype was counted many times. This rearrangement joins TRBV5-6 to TRBJ2-1; no clear D. Germline V lookup: CDR1 SGHDT, CDR2 YYEEEE. The ends were cut back, 1 base at V and 3 bases at J, with 11 bases in the middle. CDR3 size: 15 residues. CDR3 nucleotides: TGTGCCAGCAGCTTGTACAGCTTAGACTACAATGAGCAGTTCTTC. Amino acids: CASSLYSLDYNEQFF.

This clonotype has more than one count but fewer than ten. This chain joins TRBV7-9 and TRBJ1-4, with TRBD1 identical over 9 bases. This CDR3 region has 13 residues. Germline CDR1 SEHNR, CDR2 FQNEAQ (reference sequence). J was trimmed by 12 bases and V by 4 bases; bases with no gene match: 6. CDR3 bases: TGTGCCAGCAGCTGGGACAGGGACCGGGAACTGTTTTTT. It yields the protein CASSWDRDRELFF.

This clonotype showed up just a few times. The chain recombines TRBV7-8 with TRBJ1-2; 7 bases line up with TRBD1. V lost 2 bases and J lost 14; bases outside the gene matches: 11. The length of the CDR3 is 13 residues. CDR1 and CDR2 from the germline V gene are SGHVS and FQNEAQ. CDR3 bases: TGTGCCAGCAGCTTAATCTTCGGGCAGGGGGGGACCTTC. Its protein product is CASSLIFGQGGTF.

This clonotype was counted a few times. The rearrangement joins TRBV10-3 to TRBJ1-1, with D maybe TRBD1 (5 bases). Germline loops: CDR1 ENHRY, CDR2 SYGVKD. The ends were cut back, 8 bases at V and 1 base at J, with 14 bases in the middle. This CDR3 comprises 14 residues. CDR3 coding DNA: TGTGCCATCCGGGATCTGGGGGGGAACACTGAAGCTTTCTTT. It is translated as CAIRDLGGNTEAFF.

This clonotype was seen a handful of times. The chain carries TRBV20-1 and TRBJ2-4; TRBD1 aligns across 7 bases. The CDR3 totals 15 residues. Germline lookup yields CDR1 DFQATT and CDR2 SNEGSKA (reference sequence). After removal of 6 bases from V and 3 bases from J, the junction contained 11 bases not matched to a gene. CDR3 nucleotide sequence: TGCAGTGCCCGGCCCCCGCCAGGGGGCAAAAACATTCAGTACTTC. Translation: CSARPPPGGKNIQYF.